One sample yielded the 32 T cell receptor beta chains listed below, sequenced in a study of T cell repertoires in cytomegalovirus infection. Their cognate antigens are unknown. TCRdb ran MiXCR on the reads and lists one entry per CDR3 protein. The sample has nearly 700,000 distinct CDR3 sequences; around 35% are singletons. This material consisted of cultured PBMCs, taken from culture after CMV antigen stimulation. The receptors were gathered from a human donor in good health (CMV status not recorded). Some clones in this sample may be carry-over from other donors' samples.

The CDR3 region has the DNA TGTGCCAGCAGCTTAGCTCCTAGGGGCCCCAACACAGATACGCAGTATTTT. The encoded protein is CASSLAPRGPNTDTQYF. The V call is TRBV7-9, the J call TRBJ2-3, with D maybe TRBD1 (5 bases). The length of the CDR3 is 17 residues. V lost 0 bases to trimming and J lost 2 bases, with 15 bases between them. The V gene's germline CDR1 is SEHNR and CDR2 FQNEAQ (reference sequence).

The chain carries TRBV11-3 and TRBJ2-1; no reliable D call. CDR3 length: 16 residues. Germline V lookup: CDR1 SGHNT, CDR2 YENEEA. With 5 bases removed from V and 4 bases from J, the gap between germline ends came to 18 bases. In DNA, the CDR3 is TGTGCCAGCAGCCCTAAACGGACGCAGGCTTACAATGAGCAGTTCTTC. Translated, it gives CASSPKRTQAYNEQFF.

This chain links TRBV2 with TRBJ2-7, with D possibly TRBD1 on 6 matching bases. The V end lost 10 bases, the J end lost 1 base, and 14 bases lay between the germline ends. Germline values: CDR1 SNHLY, CDR2 FYNNEI. This CDR3 comprises 13 residues. The CDR3 nucleotides read TGTGCCATCGCCGTGCAGGGGTCCTACGAGCAGTACTTC. Its translation: CAIAVQGSYEQYF.

CDR3 region: CAISEAGTREDTQYF. CDR3 coding DNA: TGTGCCATCAGTGAGGCCGGGACTAGAGAAGATACGCAGTATTTT. The J gene is TRBJ2-3, the V gene TRBV10-3, with TRBD2 matching over 8 bases. The germline gives CDR1 ENHRY, CDR2 SYGVKD. Germline trimming cut 2 bases from V and 5 bases from J; bases unmatched to any gene: 6. The CDR3 extends over 15 amino acids.

This chain uses TRBV6-2 or TRBV6-3 with TRBJ2-7, with D tentatively TRBD1 or TRBD2 (6 bases each). The V end was cut by 6 bases, the J end by 2 bases, with 14 bases between. The CDR3 has 14 residues. Looked up from germline, CDR1 is MNHEY and CDR2 is SVGEGT. The CDR3 loop is CASRRGEPPYEQYF. In nucleotides, the CDR3 is TGTGCCAGCAGGAGGGGGGAGCCGCCCTACGAGCAGTACTTC.

This clonotype was counted between two and nine times. The rearrangement uses TRBV5-1 and TRBJ2-5; perhaps TRBD2 as D (5 bases). Trimming cost V 2 bases and J 5 bases, with 10 bases left between them. Germline lookup yields CDR1 SGHRS and CDR2 YFSETQ. CDR3 length: 13 residues. CDR3 in amino acids: CASSFGDAETQYF. The CDR3 DNA reads TGCGCCAGCAGCTTCGGGGATGCTGAGACCCAGTACTTC.

The table lists this clonotype with a few counts. The chain couples TRBV20-1 to TRBJ2-7; D is possibly TRBD1 (6 bases). The CDR3 has 16 residues. The V end was cut by 4 bases, the J end by 0 bases, with 19 bases between. Germline V gene lookup returns CDR1 DFQATT and CDR2 SNEGSKA (reference sequence). Written as DNA, the CDR3 is TGCAGTGCTACACAACAGGGCCGATCAAACTCCTACGAGCAGTACTTC. It yields the protein CSATQQGRSNSYEQYF.

The sample holds a few counts of this clonotype. The J gene is TRBJ2-7, the V gene TRBV7-2, with TRBD2 matching over 7 bases. Per the germline V gene, CDR1 is SGHTA and CDR2 is FQGNSA. J lost 4 bases, V lost 3 bases, and 12 bases had no gene match. The CDR3 consists of 16 residues. This chain's CDR3 is CASSFTLSREGYEQYF. The CDR3 DNA follows: TGTGCCAGCAGCTTTACCCTGTCTAGGGAGGGGTACGAGCAGTACTTC.

There are a few counts of this clonotype. V and J are TRBV7-6 and TRBJ2-5, with a weak D call TRBD1 (6 bases). Germline values: CDR1 SGHVS, CDR2 FNYEAQ. V was trimmed by 4 bases and J by 0 bases, leaving 15 bases between them. The CDR3 is 16 amino acids. CDR3 in DNA: TGTGCCAGCAGCTCGAAGGACAGCCAATACCAAGAGACCCAGTACTTC. Its translation: CASSSKDSQYQETQYF.

This chain links TRBV25-1 with TRBJ1-2, with no clear D. The germline V gene has CDR1 MGHDK and CDR2 SYGVNS. The CDR3 loop spans 14 amino acids. V was clipped by 2 bases and J by 2 bases, with 9 bases between them. The CDR3 sequence: CASSEPSYNYGYTF. CDR3 in DNA: TGTGCCAGCAGTGAACCCAGCTACAACTATGGCTACACCTTC.

This chain uses TRBV7-9 with TRBJ2-1; no clear D gene. Germline V gene lookup returns CDR1 SEHNR and CDR2 FQNEAQ (reference sequence). The ends were cut back, 6 bases at V and 0 bases at J, with 6 bases in the middle. The length of the CDR3 is 13 residues. The CDR3 protein is CASRRNSYNEQFF. The DNA of the CDR3 is TGTGCCAGCAGACGCAACTCCTACAATGAGCAGTTCTTC.

This clonotype was counted only a few times. The chain employs TRBV18 and TRBJ1-6; D remains ambiguous. Trimming removed 0 bases at V and 7 bases at J, with 1 base between. This CDR3 comprises 12 residues. Germline V CDR1 and CDR2: KGHSH, LQKENI. This CDR3 reads CASSPPNSPLHF. The CDR3 nucleotides read TGTGCCAGCTCACCACCGAATTCACCCCTCCACTTT.

V is TRBV6-1 and J is TRBJ2-7; 9 nucleotides agree with TRBD1. V lost 6 bases and J lost 5; bases outside the gene matches: 11. The CDR3 covers 15 residues. The V gene's germline CDR1 is MNHNS and CDR2 SASEGT. The CDR3 reads CASSGLGQGNDEQYF. The CDR3 region has the DNA TGTGCCAGCAGCGGACTAGGACAGGGGAATGACGAGCAGTACTTC.

This clonotype occurred a few times. The chain has TRBV5-6 and TRBJ1-2; TRBD1 matches at 8 bases. J lost 6 bases, V lost 3 bases, and 4 bases had no gene match. CDR3 length: 13 amino acids. Looked up from germline, CDR1 is SGHDT and CDR2 is YYEEEE. Here the CDR3 DNA reads TGTGCCAGCAGCTCGGACAGGGTGGATGGCTACACCTTC. Its protein product is CASSSDRVDGYTF.

This chain uses TRBV7-9 with TRBJ2-6; weak D call: TRBD2 (6 bases). Deletions cut 8 bases from V and 2 bases from J, with 10 bases between. The CDR3 covers 14 residues. Germline CDR1 reads SEHNR; CDR2 reads FQNEAQ (reference sequence). The CDR3 spells CASGRGTGANVLTF. Here the CDR3 DNA reads TGTGCCAGCGGCCGGGGGACTGGGGCCAACGTCCTGACTTTC.

In this sample, this clonotype turned up a few times. This chain links TRBV7-2 with TRBJ2-5; maybe TRBD1 (6 bases). V gave up 1 base and J gave up 1 base, with 16 bases separating them. CDR3 length: 17 residues. Germline CDR1 SGHTA, CDR2 FQGNSA. The CDR3 reads CASSLGGGLRSQETQYF. CDR3 sequence (DNA): TGTGCCAGCAGCTTAGGAGGGGGTCTGCGGAGCCAAGAGACCCAGTACTTC.

This clonotype appeared a few times. The chain joins TRBV27 to TRBJ1-3; D possibly corresponds to TRBD1 (5 bases). Trimming left V 4 bases short and J 7 bases short, with 11 bases between. The CDR3 has 13 residues. Per the germline V gene, CDR1 is MNHEY and CDR2 is SMNVEV (reference sequence). In DNA form, the CDR3 reads TGTGCCAGCAGTTCCACATGGGGGAACACCATATATTTT. Amino acid sequence: CASSSTWGNTIYF.

This clonotype was detected a few times. The chain recombines TRBV7-2 with TRBJ2-7; D is undetermined. The CDR3 covers 13 residues. Trimming took off 3 bases at V and 4 bases at J, with 10 bases between the two ends. The germline CDR1 and CDR2 sequences are SGHTA and FQGNSA. Here the CDR3 reads CASSFGPIYEQYF. The CDR3 DNA reads TGTGCCAGCAGCTTCGGACCTATATACGAGCAGTACTTC.

This chain uses TRBV7-2 with TRBJ2-7; the match to TRBD1 covers 10 bases. In germline, CDR1 is SGHTA, CDR2 FQGNSA. The CDR3 has 18 amino acids. Trimming took 2 bases from V and 3 from J; bases not matched to a gene: 13. DNA of the CDR3: TGTGCCAGCAGCTTAAATTTTCAAAGGGACAGGGGACGCTACGAGCAGTACTTC. Protein product: CASSLNFQRDRGRYEQYF.

This clonotype was seen at least ten times. The gene calls are TRBV7-2 and TRBJ2-7; D tentatively fits TRBD1 or TRBD2 (6 bases each). Between the trimmed V and J ends, which lost 1 base and 2 bases, there was a span of 12 bases. CDR1 and CDR2 (germline): SGHTA, FQGNSA. The CDR3 covers 15 residues. The CDR3, as DNA: TGTGCCAGCAGCTTAGTGGGCGGGACAACCTACGAGCAGTACTTC. It translates to CASSLVGGTTYEQYF.

The gene calls are TRBV7-4 and TRBJ1-1; 8 bases are a match to TRBD1. This CDR3 has 13 amino acids. Germline assignment: CDR1 SGHVT and CDR2 SQSDAQ. Trimming removed 5 bases from V and 6 bases from J; junction bases left unmatched: 5. The CDR3 reads CASSKSGGPEAFF. The CDR3 coding sequence is TGTGCCAGCAGCAAATCAGGGGGCCCTGAAGCTTTCTTT.

This rearrangement joins TRBV28 to TRBJ2-4, with TRBD2 as a possible D gene (6 bases). V lost 10 bases, J lost 2 bases, and 12 bases lay in between. CDR1 and CDR2 (germline): MDHEN, SYDVKM. This CDR3 has 13 residues. The CDR3 sequence is CATGLWTKNIQYF. The DNA for the CDR3 is TGTGCCACCGGACTATGGACCAAAAACATTCAGTACTTC. Drawing the rest from reference TRBV28 and TRBJ2-4, the complete variable domain is DVKVTQSSRYLVKRTGEKVFLECVQDMDHENMFWYRQDPGLGLRLIYFSYDVKMKEKGDIPEGYSVSREKKERFSLILESASTNQTSMYLCATGLWTKNIQYFGAGTRLSVL.

This clonotype came up a few times. The chain employs TRBV6-2 or TRBV6-3 and TRBJ2-5; D remains ambiguous. Germline assignment: CDR1 MNHEY and CDR2 SVGEGT. Trimming cost V 7 bases and J 5 bases, with 11 bases left between them. The CDR3 is made up of 12 amino acids. The CDR3 coding sequence is TGTGCCAGCATGAGCTTGGGGGAGACCCAGTACTTC. Translating gives CASMSLGETQYF.

For the CDR3, the DNA is TGTGCCACAGAGGACCGACCCGGGTCTAGTGAAAAACTGTTTTTT. It codes for CATEDRPGSSEKLFF. The genes are TRBV19 and TRBJ1-4; D is uncertain. The CDR3 totals 15 residues. V was cut by 10 bases and J by 7 bases, with 22 bases left in between. From germline, CDR1 is LNHDA and CDR2 SQIVND (reference sequence).

The genes are TRBV2 and TRBJ2-5, with unresolved D. CDR1 is SNHLY, CDR2 FYNNEI, per germline. V lost 7 bases, J lost 5 bases, and 11 bases lay in between. The CDR3 totals 12 residues. CDR3 sequence reads: CASNSARETQYF. Here the CDR3 DNA reads TGTGCCAGCAATTCAGCGCGGGAGACCCAGTACTTC.

V is TRBV6-5 and J is TRBJ2-5; 14 bases fit TRBD2. Germline CDR1 is MNHEY and CDR2 is SVGAGI. The CDR3 extends over 15 amino acids. With 5 bases clipped from V and 4 bases from J, the junction kept 3 bases outside the gene matches. CDR3: CASSPGTSGGETQYF. The CDR3 DNA is TGTGCCAGCAGTCCCGGGACTAGCGGGGGAGAGACCCAGTACTTC.

There are a few counts of this clonotype. V gene TRBV27 combines with J gene TRBJ2-5; no reliable D call. From germline, CDR1 is MNHEY and CDR2 SMNVEV (reference sequence). Trimming removed 3 bases at V and 2 bases at J, with 10 bases between. This CDR3 has 14 residues. CDR3 DNA: TGTGCCAGCAGTTTTACGAGGCTTCAAGAGACCCAGTACTTC. This gives the protein CASSFTRLQETQYF.

This clonotype has just a few counts. The chain is built from TRBV11-2 and TRBJ2-3; D remains ambiguous. Trimming took 0 bases from V and 0 from J, leaving 7 bases between them. Germline lookup yields CDR1 SGHAT and CDR2 FQNNGV. The CDR3 consists of 15 residues. The chain's CDR3 is CASSLDLASTDTQYF. The CDR3 DNA is TGTGCCAGCAGCTTAGATCTGGCTAGCACAGATACGCAGTATTTT.

This clonotype is a singleton in its sample. J is TRBJ1-4 and V is TRBV2; 10 nucleotides align to TRBD1. V lost 5 bases, J lost 6 bases, and 9 bases stayed unmatched. The CDR3 has 16 amino acids. The germline gives CDR1 SNHLY, CDR2 FYNNEI. CDR3 in DNA: TGTGCCAGCAGTACAACTCCGGGACAGGGGTATGAAAAACTGTTTTTT. Encoded protein: CASSTTPGQGYEKLFF. The full variable domain, completed using reference TRBV2 and TRBJ1-4, is EPEVTQTPSHQVTQMGQEVILRCVPISNHLYFYWYRQILGQKVEFLVSFYNNEISEKSEIFDDQFSVERPDGSNFTLKIRSTKLEDSAMYFCASSTTPGQGYEKLFFGSGTQLSVL.

This chain connects TRBV28 to TRBJ2-3; no definite D call. Looked up from germline, CDR1 is MDHEN and CDR2 is SYDVKM. The CDR3 runs 12 residues. With 6 bases removed from V and 3 bases from J, the gap between germline ends came to 7 bases. The CDR3 region is CASSTKTDTQYF. In nucleotides, the CDR3 is TGTGCCAGCAGCACTAAGACAGATACGCAGTATTTT.

The rearrangement links TRBV7-9 to TRBJ2-7, with TRBD2 matching over 11 bases. The CDR3 sequence is 14 residues long. Unmatched junction bases numbered 6, after V lost 5 bases and J lost 6 bases. Looked up from germline, CDR1 is SEHNR and CDR2 is FQNEAQ (reference sequence). CDR3 loop: CASSVLAGGLEQYF. The CDR3 nucleotides read TGTGCCAGCAGCGTCCTAGCGGGAGGTCTCGAGCAGTACTTC.

The rearrangement links TRBV28 to TRBJ1-1; D might be TRBD1 (5 bases). The CDR3 consists of 11 residues. Trimming shortened V by 3 bases and J by 9 bases, and 8 bases separated the two germline ends. CDR1 and CDR2 from the germline V gene are MDHEN and SYDVKM. CDR3 loop: CASSFRQQAFF. CDR3 sequence (DNA): TGTGCCAGCAGTTTTAGACAGCAAGCTTTCTTT.